This T cell receptor beta chain derives from a study of blood T cell repertoires in COVID-19. TCRdb's copy holds only in-frame clones and misses some; the assay was immunoSEQ multiplex PCR. This table holds 65,000 to 95,000 clones, 75% to 90% found once. This clonotype was obtained from a woman aged 40 to 50 with active or convalescent COVID-19. The sequenced sample was peripheral blood.

CDR3 nucleotide sequence: TGTGCCAGCAGTTTATGGGACAGCTCCTACGAGCAGTACTTC. Protein sequence: CASSLWDSSYEQYF. The chain carries TRBV28 and TRBJ2-7, with a weak D call TRBD1 (6 bases). Germline lookup yields CDR1 MDHEN and CDR2 SYDVKM. The ends were cut back, 0 bases at V and 0 bases at J, with 6 bases in the middle. CDR3 length: 14 amino acids.